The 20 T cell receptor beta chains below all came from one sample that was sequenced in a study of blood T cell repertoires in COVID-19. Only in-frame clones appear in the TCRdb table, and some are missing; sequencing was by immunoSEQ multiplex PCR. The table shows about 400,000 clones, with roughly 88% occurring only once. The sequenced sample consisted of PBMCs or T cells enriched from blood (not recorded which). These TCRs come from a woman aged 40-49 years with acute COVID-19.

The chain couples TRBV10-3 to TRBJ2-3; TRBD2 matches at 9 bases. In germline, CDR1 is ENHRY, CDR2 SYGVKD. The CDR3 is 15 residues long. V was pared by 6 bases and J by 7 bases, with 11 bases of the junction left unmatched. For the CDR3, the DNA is TGTGCCATCAGGAACGGGCGGGGGGGCCGAAATACGCAGTATTTT. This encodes CAIRNGRGGRNTQYF.

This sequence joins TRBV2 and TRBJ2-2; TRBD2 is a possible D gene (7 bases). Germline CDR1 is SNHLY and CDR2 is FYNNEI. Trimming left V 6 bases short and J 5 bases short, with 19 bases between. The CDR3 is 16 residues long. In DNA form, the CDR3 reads TGTGCCAGCAGCCAGCTGGGGGGGCAGGGGACCGGGGAGCTGTTTTTT. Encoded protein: CASSQLGGQGTGELFF.

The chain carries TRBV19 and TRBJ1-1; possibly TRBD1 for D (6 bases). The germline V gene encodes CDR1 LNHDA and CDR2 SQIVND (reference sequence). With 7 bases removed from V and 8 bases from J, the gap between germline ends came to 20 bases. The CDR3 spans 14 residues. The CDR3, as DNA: TGTGCCAGTAAGGATAAGGGGGGGAGACCCGAAGCTTTCTTT. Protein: CASKDKGGRPEAFF.

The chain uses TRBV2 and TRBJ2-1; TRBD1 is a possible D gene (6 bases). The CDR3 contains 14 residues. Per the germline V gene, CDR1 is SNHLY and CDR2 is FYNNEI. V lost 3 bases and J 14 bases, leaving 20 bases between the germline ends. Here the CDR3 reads CASSETRTEGLKFF. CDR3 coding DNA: TGTGCCAGCAGTGAGACCAGGACAGAAGGGTTGAAGTTCTTC.

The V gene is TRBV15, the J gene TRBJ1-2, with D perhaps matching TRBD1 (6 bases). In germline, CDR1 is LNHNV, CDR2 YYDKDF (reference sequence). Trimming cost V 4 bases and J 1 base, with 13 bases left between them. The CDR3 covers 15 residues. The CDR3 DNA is TGTGCCACCAGCAAAAACAGGGCCTTTAACTATGGCTACACCTTC. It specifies CATSKNRAFNYGYTF.

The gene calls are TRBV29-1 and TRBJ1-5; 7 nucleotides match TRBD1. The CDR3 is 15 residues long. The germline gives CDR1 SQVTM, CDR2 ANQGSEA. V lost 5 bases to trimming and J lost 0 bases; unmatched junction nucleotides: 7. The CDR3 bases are TGCAGCGTTATTCAGACAGGGACTAGCAATCAGCCCCAGCATTTT. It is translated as CSVIQTGTSNQPQHF.

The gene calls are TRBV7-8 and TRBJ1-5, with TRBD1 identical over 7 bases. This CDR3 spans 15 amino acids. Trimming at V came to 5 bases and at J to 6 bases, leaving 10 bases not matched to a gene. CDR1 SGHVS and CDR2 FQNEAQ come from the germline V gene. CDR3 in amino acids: CASSPRVGGGQPQHF. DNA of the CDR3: TGTGCCAGCAGCCCCAGGGTAGGGGGCGGTCAGCCCCAGCATTTT. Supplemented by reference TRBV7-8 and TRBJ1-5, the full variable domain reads GAGVSQSPRYKVAKRGQDVALRCDPISGHVSLFWYQQALGQGPEFLTYFQNEAQLDKSGLPSDRFFAERPEGSVSTLKIQRTQQEDSAVYLCASSPRVGGGQPQHFGDGTRLSIL.

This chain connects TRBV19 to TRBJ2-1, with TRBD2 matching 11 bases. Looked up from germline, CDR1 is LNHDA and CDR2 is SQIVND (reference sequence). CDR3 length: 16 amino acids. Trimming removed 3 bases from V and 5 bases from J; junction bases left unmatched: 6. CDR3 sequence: CASSMVTSGGDNEQFF. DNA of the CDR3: TGTGCCAGTAGTATGGTAACTAGCGGGGGTGACAATGAGCAGTTCTTC. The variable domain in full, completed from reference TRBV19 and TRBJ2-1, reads DGGITQSPKYLFRKEGQNVTLSCEQNLNHDAMYWYRQDPGQGLRLIYYSQIVNDFQKGDIAEGYSVSREKKESFPLTVTSAQKNPTAFYLCASSMVTSGGDNEQFFGPGTRLTVL.

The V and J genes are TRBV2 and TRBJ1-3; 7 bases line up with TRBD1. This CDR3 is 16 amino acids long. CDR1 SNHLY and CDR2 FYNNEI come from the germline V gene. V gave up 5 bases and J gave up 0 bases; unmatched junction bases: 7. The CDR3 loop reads CASSPGQGVSGNTIYF. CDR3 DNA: TGTGCCAGCAGTCCGGGGCAGGGGGTCTCTGGAAACACCATATATTTT.

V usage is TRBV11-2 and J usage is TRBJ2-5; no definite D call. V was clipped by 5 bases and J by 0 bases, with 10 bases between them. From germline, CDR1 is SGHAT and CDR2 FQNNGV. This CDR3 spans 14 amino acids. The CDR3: CASSRTLYQETQYF. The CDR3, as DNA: TGTGCCAGCAGCCGAACTCTGTACCAAGAGACCCAGTACTTC.

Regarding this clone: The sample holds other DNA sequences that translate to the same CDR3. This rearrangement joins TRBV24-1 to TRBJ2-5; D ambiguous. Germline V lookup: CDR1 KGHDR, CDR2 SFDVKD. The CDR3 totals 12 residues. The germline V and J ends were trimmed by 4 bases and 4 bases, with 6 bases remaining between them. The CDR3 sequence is CATSDLSETQYF. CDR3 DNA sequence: TGTGCCACCAGTGACCTGTCAGAGACCCAGTACTTC.

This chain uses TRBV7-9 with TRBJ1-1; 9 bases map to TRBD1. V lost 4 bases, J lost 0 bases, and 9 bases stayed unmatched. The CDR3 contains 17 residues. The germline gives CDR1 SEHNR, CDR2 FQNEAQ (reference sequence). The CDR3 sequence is CASSYELGQGMNTEAFF. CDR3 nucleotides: TGTGCCAGCAGCTACGAGTTGGGACAGGGCATGAACACTGAAGCTTTCTTT.

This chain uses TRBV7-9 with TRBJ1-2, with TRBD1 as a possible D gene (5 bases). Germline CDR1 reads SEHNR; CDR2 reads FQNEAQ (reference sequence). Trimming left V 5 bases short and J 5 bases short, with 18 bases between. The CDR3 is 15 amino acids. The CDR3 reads CASSPPWTPFYGYTF. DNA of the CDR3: TGTGCCAGCAGCCCGCCCTGGACACCTTTTTATGGCTACACCTTC.

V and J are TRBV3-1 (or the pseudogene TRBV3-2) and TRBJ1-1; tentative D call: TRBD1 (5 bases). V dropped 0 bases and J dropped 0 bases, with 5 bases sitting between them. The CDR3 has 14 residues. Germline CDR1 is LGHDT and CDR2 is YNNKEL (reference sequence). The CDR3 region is CASSQEGVNTEAFF. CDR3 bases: TGTGCCAGCAGCCAAGAAGGGGTGAACACTGAAGCTTTCTTT.

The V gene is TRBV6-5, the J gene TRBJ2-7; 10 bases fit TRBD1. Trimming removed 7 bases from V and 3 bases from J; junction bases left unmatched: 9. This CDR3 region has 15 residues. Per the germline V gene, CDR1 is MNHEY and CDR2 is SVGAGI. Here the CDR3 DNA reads TGTGCCAGCATGAGGACTCGGACAGGGGGCTACGAGCAGTACTTC. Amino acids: CASMRTRTGGYEQYF.

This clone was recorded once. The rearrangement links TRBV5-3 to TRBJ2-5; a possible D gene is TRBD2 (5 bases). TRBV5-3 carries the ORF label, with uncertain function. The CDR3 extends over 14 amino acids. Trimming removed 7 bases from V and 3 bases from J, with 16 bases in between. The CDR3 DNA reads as TGTGCCAGACGTTACGCGGGTCATAAAGAGACCCAGTACTTC. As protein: CARRYAGHKETQYF.

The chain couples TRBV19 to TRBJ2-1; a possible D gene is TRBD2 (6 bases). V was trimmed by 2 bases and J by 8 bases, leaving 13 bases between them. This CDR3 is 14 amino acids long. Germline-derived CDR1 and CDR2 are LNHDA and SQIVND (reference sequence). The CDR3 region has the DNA TGTGCCAGTAGTATAACCGGCGGGGAGGATGAGCAGTTCTTC. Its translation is CASSITGGEDEQFF.

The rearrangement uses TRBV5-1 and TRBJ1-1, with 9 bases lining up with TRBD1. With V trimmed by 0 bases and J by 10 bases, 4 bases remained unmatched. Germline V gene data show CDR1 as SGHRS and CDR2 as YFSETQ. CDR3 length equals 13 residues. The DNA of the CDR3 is TGCGCCAGCAGCTTGGGGGACAGGGTCGGAGCTTTCTTT. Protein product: CASSLGDRVGAFF.

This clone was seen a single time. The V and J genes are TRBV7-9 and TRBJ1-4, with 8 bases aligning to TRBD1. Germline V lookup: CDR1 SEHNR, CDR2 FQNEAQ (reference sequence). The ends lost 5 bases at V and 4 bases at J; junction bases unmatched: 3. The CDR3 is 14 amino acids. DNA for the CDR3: TGTGCCAGCAGCGGGACAGGTTATAATGAAAAACTGTTTTTT. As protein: CASSGTGYNEKLFF.

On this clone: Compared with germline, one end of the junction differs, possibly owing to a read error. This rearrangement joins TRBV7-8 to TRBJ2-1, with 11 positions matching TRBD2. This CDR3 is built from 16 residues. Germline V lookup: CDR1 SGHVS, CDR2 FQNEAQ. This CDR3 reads CASSIALAGALEEQFF. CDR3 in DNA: TGTGCCAGCAGCATAGCACTAGCGGGGGCTTTAGAGGAGCAGTTCTTC.